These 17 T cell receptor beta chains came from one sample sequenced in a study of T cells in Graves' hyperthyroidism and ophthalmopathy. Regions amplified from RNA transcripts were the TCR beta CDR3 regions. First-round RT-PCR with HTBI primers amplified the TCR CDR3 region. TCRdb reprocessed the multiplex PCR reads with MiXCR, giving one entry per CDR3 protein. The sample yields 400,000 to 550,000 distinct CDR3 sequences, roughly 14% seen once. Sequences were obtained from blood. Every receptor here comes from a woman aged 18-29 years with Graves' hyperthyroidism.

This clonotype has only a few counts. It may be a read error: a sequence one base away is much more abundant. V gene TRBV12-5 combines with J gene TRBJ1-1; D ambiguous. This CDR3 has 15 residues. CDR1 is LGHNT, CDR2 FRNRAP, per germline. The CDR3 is CTSGLDKPKNTEAFF. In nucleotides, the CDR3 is TGTACTAGTGGTTTGGATAAGCCAAAGAACACTGAAGCTTTCTTT.

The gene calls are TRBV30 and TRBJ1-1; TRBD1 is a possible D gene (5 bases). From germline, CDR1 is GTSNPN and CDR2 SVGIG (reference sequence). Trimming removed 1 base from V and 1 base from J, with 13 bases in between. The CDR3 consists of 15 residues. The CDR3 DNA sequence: TGTGCCTGGAGTGGGCCCGGCAGGGCGAACACTGAAGCTTTCTTT. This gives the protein CAWSGPGRANTEAFF.

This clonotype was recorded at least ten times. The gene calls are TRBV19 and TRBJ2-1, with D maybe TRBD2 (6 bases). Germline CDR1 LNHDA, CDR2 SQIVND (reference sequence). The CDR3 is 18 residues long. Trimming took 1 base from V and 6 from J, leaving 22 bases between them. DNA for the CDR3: TGTGCCAGTAGTATAGGTCCTGGTGGCGGGACGGGCGTCAATGAGCAGTTCTTC. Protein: CASSIGPGGGTGVNEQFF.

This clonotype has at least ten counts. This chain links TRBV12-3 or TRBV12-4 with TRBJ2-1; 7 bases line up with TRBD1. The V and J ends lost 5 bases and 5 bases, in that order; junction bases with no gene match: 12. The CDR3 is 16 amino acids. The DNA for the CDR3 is TGTGCCAGCAGTAGGATCCCGGGACAGACAAACAATGAGCAGTTCTTC. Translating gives CASSRIPGQTNNEQFF.

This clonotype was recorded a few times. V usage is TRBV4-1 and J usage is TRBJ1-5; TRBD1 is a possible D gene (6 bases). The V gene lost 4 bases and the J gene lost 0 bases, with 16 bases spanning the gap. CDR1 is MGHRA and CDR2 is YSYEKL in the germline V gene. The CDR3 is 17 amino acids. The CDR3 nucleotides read TGCGCCAGCAGCCGCGCGCGGACAGAATATAGCAATCAGCCCCAGCATTTT. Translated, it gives CASSRARTEYSNQPQHF.

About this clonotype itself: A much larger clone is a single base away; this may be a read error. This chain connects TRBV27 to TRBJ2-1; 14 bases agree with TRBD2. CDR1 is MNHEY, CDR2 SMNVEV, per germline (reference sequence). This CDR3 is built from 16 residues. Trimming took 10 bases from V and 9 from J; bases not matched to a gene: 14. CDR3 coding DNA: TGTGCCAACACCTTGACTAGCGGGAGGGTGGGGGGTGAGCAGTTCTTC. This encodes CANTLTSGRVGGEQFF.

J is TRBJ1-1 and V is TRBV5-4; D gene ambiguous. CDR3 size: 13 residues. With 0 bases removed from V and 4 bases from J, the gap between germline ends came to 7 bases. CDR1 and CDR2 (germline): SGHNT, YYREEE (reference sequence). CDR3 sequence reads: CASSLGFVTEAFF. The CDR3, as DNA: TGTGCCAGCAGCTTGGGGTTTGTCACTGAAGCTTTCTTT. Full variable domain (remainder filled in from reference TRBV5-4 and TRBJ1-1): ETGVTQSPTHLIKTRGQQVTLRCSSQSGHNTVSWYQQALGQGPQFIFQYYREEENGRGNFPPRFSGLQFPNYSSELNVNALELDDSALYLCASSLGFVTEAFFGQGTRLTVV.

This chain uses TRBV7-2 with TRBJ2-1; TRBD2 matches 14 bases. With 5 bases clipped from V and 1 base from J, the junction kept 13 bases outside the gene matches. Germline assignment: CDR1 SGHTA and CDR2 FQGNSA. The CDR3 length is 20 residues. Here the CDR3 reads CASSPRTGLAGGLSYNEQFF. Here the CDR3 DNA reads TGTGCCAGCAGCCCGAGAACAGGACTAGCGGGAGGTTTATCCTACAATGAGCAGTTCTTC.

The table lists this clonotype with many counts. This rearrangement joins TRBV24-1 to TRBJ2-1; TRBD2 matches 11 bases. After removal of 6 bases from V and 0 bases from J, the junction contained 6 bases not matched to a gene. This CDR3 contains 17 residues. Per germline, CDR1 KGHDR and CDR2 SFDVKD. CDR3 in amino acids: CATSRTSGYSSYNEQFF. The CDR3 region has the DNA TGTGCCACCAGTAGGACTAGCGGGTATAGCTCCTACAATGAGCAGTTCTTC.

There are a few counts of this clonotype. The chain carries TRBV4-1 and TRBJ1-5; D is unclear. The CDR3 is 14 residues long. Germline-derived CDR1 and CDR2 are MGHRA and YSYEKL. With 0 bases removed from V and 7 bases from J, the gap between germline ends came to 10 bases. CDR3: CASSQDKGGQPQHF. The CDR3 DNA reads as TGCGCCAGCAGCCAAGATAAGGGCGGGCAGCCCCAGCATTTT.

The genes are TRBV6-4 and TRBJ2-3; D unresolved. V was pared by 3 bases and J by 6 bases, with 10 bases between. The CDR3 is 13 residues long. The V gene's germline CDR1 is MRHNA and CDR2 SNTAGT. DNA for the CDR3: TGTGCCAGCAGTGAGCGATTTAAGGATACGCAGTATTTT. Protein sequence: CASSERFKDTQYF.

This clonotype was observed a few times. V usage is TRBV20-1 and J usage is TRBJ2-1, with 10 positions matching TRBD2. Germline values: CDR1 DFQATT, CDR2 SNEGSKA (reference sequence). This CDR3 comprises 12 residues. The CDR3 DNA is TGCGTGCTAGCGGGAGTTGAAGATGAGCAGTTCTTC. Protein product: CVLAGVEDEQFF.

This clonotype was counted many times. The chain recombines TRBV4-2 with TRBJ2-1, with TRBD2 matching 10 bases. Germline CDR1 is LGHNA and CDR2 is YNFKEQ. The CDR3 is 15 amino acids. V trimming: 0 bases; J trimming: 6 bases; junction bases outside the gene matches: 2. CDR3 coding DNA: TGTGCCAGCAGCCAAGATGGGACTAGCGCCAATGAGCAGTTCTTC. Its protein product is CASSQDGTSANEQFF.

DNA of the CDR3: TGTGCCAGCAGCTTAAAGACGGAGCCAAACTATGGCTACACCTTC. As protein: CASSLKTEPNYGYTF. V and J are TRBV7-9 and TRBJ1-2; D remains ambiguous. The CDR3 runs 15 residues. The germline V gene encodes CDR1 SEHNR and CDR2 FQNEAQ (reference sequence). Between the trimmed V and J ends, which lost 2 bases and 2 bases, there was a span of 12 bases.

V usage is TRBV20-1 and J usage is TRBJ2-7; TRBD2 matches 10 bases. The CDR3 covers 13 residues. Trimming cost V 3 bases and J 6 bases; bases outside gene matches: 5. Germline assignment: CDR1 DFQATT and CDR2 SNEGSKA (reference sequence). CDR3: CSASRTSGGEQYF. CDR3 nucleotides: TGCAGTGCTAGTCGGACTAGCGGCGGCGAGCAGTACTTC.

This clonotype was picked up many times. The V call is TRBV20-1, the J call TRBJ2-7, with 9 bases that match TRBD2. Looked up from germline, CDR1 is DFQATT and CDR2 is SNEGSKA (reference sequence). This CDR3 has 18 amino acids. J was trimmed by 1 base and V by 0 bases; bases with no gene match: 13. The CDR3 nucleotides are TGCAGTGCTAGAGATCGGACTAGCGCCTACCTATATTCCTACGAGCAGTACTTC. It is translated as CSARDRTSAYLYSYEQYF.

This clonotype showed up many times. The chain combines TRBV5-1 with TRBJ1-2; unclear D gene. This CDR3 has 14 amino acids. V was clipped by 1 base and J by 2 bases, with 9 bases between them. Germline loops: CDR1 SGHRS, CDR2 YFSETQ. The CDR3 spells CASSLSVRNYGYTF. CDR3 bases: TGCGCCAGCAGCTTGAGTGTGCGGAACTATGGCTACACCTTC.